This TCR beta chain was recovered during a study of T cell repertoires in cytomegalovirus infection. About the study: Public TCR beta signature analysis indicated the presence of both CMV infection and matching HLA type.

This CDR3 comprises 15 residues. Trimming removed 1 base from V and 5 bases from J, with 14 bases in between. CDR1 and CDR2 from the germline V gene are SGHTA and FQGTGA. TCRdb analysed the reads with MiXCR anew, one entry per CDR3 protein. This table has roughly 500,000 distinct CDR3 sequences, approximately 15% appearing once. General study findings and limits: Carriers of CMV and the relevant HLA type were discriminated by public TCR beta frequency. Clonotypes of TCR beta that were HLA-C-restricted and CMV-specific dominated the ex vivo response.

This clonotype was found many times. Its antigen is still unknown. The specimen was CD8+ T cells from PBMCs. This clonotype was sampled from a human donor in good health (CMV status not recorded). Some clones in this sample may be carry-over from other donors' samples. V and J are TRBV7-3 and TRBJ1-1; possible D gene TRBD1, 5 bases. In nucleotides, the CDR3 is TGTGCCAGCAGCTTAATTGGGGGATCCGGGACTGAAGCTTTCTTT. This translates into CASSLIGGSGTEAFF. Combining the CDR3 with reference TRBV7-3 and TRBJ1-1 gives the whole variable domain GAGVSQTPSNKVTEKGKYVELRCDPISGHTALYWYRQSLGQGPEFLIYFQGTGAADDSGLPNDRFFAVRPEGSVSTLKIQRTERGDSAVYLCASSLIGGSGTEAFFGQGTRLTVV.